This T cell receptor (beta chain) was retrieved from a study of blood T cell repertoires in COVID-19. About the study: Sites across the United States, Italy and Spain contributed samples from acute and convalescent COVID-19.

CDR1 and CDR2 (germline): SGHTA, FQGNSA. The CDR3 is 17 amino acids. V lost 0 bases and J 3 bases, leaving 17 bases between the germline ends. In the authors' workflow: Estimated nucleated cell counts came from reference gene primer amplification. Sequenced by immunoSEQ multiplex PCR; TCRdb stores in-frame clones only, minus some. V and J calls plus clone size are reproduced from that table; the DNA served to infer D and trimming. The sample yields about 360,000 clones, 85% to 90% seen once. The chain has TRBV7-2 and TRBJ1-2; tentative D call: TRBD1 (5 bases). Sequencing was done on a sample of peripheral blood. The source of this sequence is a human donor in a cohort sampled during active COVID-19. The DNA for the CDR3 is TGTGCCAGCAGCTTAGCGCTCTTACAGGTGTCGGACTATGGCTACACCTTC. Protein: CASSLALLQVSDYGYTF.